Sequencing of this T cell receptor beta chain was carried out in a study of blood T cell repertoires in COVID-19. About the research overall: COVID-19 samples, acute and convalescent, were from the United States, Italy and Spain. T cells, B-cell-depleted T cells, or PBMCs supplied cDNA or gDNA.

Assay: immunoSEQ multiplex PCR; the TCRdb copy retains only in-frame clones and omits some. Of under 85,000 clones listed, approximately 86% are singletons. This clone was picked up a small number of times. While infection was still active, Seattle patients were enrolled and then followed longitudinally. The sample comprised peripheral blood. The receptor was derived from a man aged 35 to 55 with COVID-19, enrolled during active disease.

The CDR3 here is CASSESQGGFTLHF. CDR3 nucleotide sequence: TGTGCCAGCAGTGAAAGCCAAGGGGGATTTACCCTCCACTTT. The rearrangement links TRBV2 to TRBJ1-6; D possibly corresponds to TRBD1 (6 bases). V gave up 2 bases and J gave up 14 bases, with 16 bases separating them. CDR1 and CDR2 (germline): SNHLY, FYNNEI. The CDR3 has 14 amino acids.